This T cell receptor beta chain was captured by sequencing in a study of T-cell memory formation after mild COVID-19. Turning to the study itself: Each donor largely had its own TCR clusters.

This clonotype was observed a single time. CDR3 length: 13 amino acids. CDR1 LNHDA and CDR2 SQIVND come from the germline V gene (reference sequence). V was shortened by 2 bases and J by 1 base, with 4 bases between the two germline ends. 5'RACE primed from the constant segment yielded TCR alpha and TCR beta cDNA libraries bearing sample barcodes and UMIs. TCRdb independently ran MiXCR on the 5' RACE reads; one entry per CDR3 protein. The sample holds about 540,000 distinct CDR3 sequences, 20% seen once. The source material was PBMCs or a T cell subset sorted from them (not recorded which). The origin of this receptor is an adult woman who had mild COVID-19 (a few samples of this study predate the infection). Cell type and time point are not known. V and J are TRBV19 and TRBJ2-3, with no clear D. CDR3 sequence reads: CASSIPGTDTQYF. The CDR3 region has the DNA TGTGCCAGTAGTATACCTGGCACAGATACGCAGTATTTT.